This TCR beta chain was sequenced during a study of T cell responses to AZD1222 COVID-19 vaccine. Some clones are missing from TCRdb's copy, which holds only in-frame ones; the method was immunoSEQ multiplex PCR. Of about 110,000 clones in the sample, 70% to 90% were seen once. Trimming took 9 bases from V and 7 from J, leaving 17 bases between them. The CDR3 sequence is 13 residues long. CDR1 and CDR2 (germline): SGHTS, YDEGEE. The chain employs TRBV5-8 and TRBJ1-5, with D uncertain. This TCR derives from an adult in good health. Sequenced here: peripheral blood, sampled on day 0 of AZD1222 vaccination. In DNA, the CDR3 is TGTGCCACTAATACGCGGCCGCCCCAGCCCCAGCATTTT. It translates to CATNTRPPQPQHF.